The next 22 T cell receptor beta chains were all read from a single sample in a study of blood T cell repertoires in COVID-19. The protocol was immunoSEQ multiplex PCR, while the TCRdb copy is restricted to in-frame clones and leaves out a portion. Among 150,000 to 180,000 clones listed, approximately 92% were seen once. What was sequenced was peripheral blood. These receptors all stem from a woman aged 40 to 50 with acute or convalescent COVID-19.

CDR3 nucleotide sequence: TGCGCCAGCAGCTCGGGACTAGCGGGAGCCTACAATGAGCAGTTCTTC. Its translation is CASSSGLAGAYNEQFF. This sequence joins TRBV5-1 and TRBJ2-1, with TRBD2 identical over 14 bases. The CDR3 has 16 amino acids. The germline V gene encodes CDR1 SGHRS and CDR2 YFSETQ. Unmatched junction bases numbered 1, after V lost 3 bases and J lost 2 bases.

The rearrangement joins TRBV2 to TRBJ2-2; TRBD2 aligns across 11 bases. Unmatched junction bases numbered 2, after V lost 7 bases and J lost 1 base. Germline CDR1 is SNHLY and CDR2 is FYNNEI. The CDR3 sequence is 15 residues long. CDR3 loop: CASKGLAGNTGELFF. Written as DNA, the CDR3 is TGTGCCAGCAAAGGACTAGCGGGGAACACCGGGGAGCTGTTTTTT.

Here the CDR3 DNA reads TGTGCCAGCACTACACAGGTTAACTATGGCTACACCTTC. As protein: CASTTQVNYGYTF. The chain employs TRBV14 and TRBJ1-2, with a possible D match to TRBD1 (5 bases). From germline, CDR1 is SGHDN and CDR2 FVKESK. V shed 7 bases and J shed 1 base, with 10 bases lying between them. This CDR3 has 13 residues.

The chain couples TRBV7-3 to TRBJ1-1; 8 bases match TRBD1. The V segment lost 5 bases and the J segment 3 bases; nucleotides outside the gene matches: 8. The CDR3 sequence is 15 residues long. Germline V gene sequence: CDR1 SGHTA, CDR2 FQGTGA. CDR3 sequence reads: CASSPRTGFDTEAFF. CDR3 sequence (DNA): TGTGCCAGCAGCCCACGGACAGGGTTTGACACTGAAGCTTTCTTT.

The V and J genes are TRBV19 and TRBJ1-2; D call uncertain. The CDR3 totals 13 residues. V was cut by 3 bases and J by 8 bases, with 13 bases left in between. Germline V CDR1 and CDR2: LNHDA, SQIVND (reference sequence). The CDR3 region is CASSITAAGGYTF. CDR3 nucleotide sequence: TGTGCCAGTAGTATTACGGCGGCGGGGGGCTACACCTTC.

The rearrangement links TRBV10-3 to TRBJ2-5; D remains unclear. The V gene's germline CDR1 is ENHRY and CDR2 SYGVKD. The CDR3 runs to 15 residues. V shed 1 base and J shed 2 bases, with 11 bases lying between them. The CDR3 protein is CAISEFEYSQETQYF. The CDR3 DNA is TGTGCCATCAGTGAGTTCGAGTACAGTCAAGAGACCCAGTACTTC.

The CDR3, as DNA: TGTGCCTGGAGTAAAGGACAGGGTCAGTCACCCCTCCACTTT. This codes for CAWSKGQGQSPLHF. The gene calls are TRBV30 and TRBJ1-6; 8 bases line up with TRBD1. J lost 10 bases, V lost 2 bases, and 7 bases had no gene match. Germline values: CDR1 GTSNPN, CDR2 SVGIG (reference sequence). The CDR3 length is 14 residues.

V gene TRBV4-2 combines with J gene TRBJ2-7; 11 bases are shared with TRBD1. The CDR3 totals 14 residues. The germline V gene has CDR1 LGHNA and CDR2 YNFKEQ. J was trimmed by 3 bases and V by 4 bases; bases with no gene match: 2. CDR3 sequence reads: CASSPGTGGYEQYF. CDR3 nucleotides: TGTGCCAGCAGCCCCGGGACAGGGGGCTACGAGCAGTACTTC.

The rearrangement joins TRBV12-5 to TRBJ2-5, with 7 bases matching TRBD1. This CDR3 is 14 amino acids long. The V gene end was trimmed by 6 bases and the J gene end by 5 bases; junction bases not matched to a gene: 9. In germline, CDR1 is LGHNT, CDR2 FRNRAP. CDR3 protein: CASGPGQLGETQYF. CDR3 nucleotides: TGTGCTAGTGGCCCGGGACAGTTAGGGGAGACCCAGTACTTC. The whole variable domain, remainder taken from reference TRBV12-5 and TRBJ2-5, is DARVTQTPRHKVTEMGQEVTMRCQPILGHNTVFWYRQTMMQGLELLAYFRNRAPLDDSGMPKDRFSAEMPDATLATLKIQPSEPRDSAVYFCASGPGQLGETQYFGPGTRLLVL.

The chain carries TRBV29-1 and TRBJ1-1; D not certain. This CDR3 is 12 amino acids long. Germline CDR1 reads SQVTM; CDR2 reads ANQGSEA. The V end was cut by 4 bases, the J end by 4 bases, with 10 bases between. DNA for the CDR3: TGCAGCGTTGGACACACTGGCACTGAAGCTTTCTTT. It translates to CSVGHTGTEAFF.

The chain joins TRBV19 to TRBJ2-1; 10 positions match TRBD1. The V gene end was trimmed by 7 bases and the J gene end by 9 bases; junction bases not matched to a gene: 15. The CDR3 is 16 amino acids. The V gene's germline CDR1 is LNHDA and CDR2 SQIVND (reference sequence). The CDR3 bases are TGTGCCAGTAACGCGGAGACAGGGGGCTTCAGGAGTGAGCAGTTCTTC. Residues: CASNAETGGFRSEQFF.

The chain carries TRBV29-1 and TRBJ2-2, with D uncertain. Trimming took 8 bases from V and 0 from J, leaving 10 bases between them. The CDR3 covers 13 residues. The germline V gene encodes CDR1 SQVTM and CDR2 ANQGSEA. CDR3 DNA sequence: TGCAGCTCGCGACATACGAACACCGGGGAGCTGTTTTTT. Its translation: CSSRHTNTGELFF.

The chain recombines TRBV25-1 with TRBJ1-2; 7 nucleotides agree with TRBD1. Germline V gene lookup returns CDR1 MGHDK and CDR2 SYGVNS. Trimming took 3 bases from V and 8 from J; bases not matched to a gene: 15. The length of the CDR3 is 16 residues. CDR3 residues: CASSDPGLTGSEGYTF. The CDR3 bases are TGTGCCAGCAGTGATCCCGGATTGACAGGGTCGGAGGGCTACACCTTC.

The chain joins TRBV12-3 or TRBV12-4 to TRBJ2-3; TRBD1 matches 7 bases. Trimming cost V 4 bases and J 10 bases; bases outside gene matches: 8. There are 13 residues in the CDR3. The CDR3 reads CASSYFGQGAQYF. The CDR3 bases are TGTGCCAGCAGTTATTTCGGGCAGGGGGCGCAGTATTTT.

DNA for the CDR3: TGTGCCAGCAGTTTATGGCAGAAAGAGACCCAGTACTTC. Translation: CASSLWQKETQYF. The chain joins TRBV28 to TRBJ2-5; unclear D gene. The CDR3 is 13 residues long. Germline V lookup: CDR1 MDHEN, CDR2 SYDVKM. V lost 0 bases, J lost 3 bases, and 5 bases lay in between. The full variable domain, rest sourced from reference TRBV28 and TRBJ2-5, is DVKVTQSSRYLVKRTGEKVFLECVQDMDHENMFWYRQDPGLGLRLIYFSYDVKMKEKGDIPEGYSVSREKKERFSLILESASTNQTSMYLCASSLWQKETQYFGPGTRLLVL.

The rearrangement links TRBV3-1 (or the pseudogene TRBV3-2) to TRBJ2-7; 7 bases line up with TRBD1. This CDR3 spans 13 amino acids. The ends lost 4 bases at V and 4 bases at J; junction bases unmatched: 4. Germline assignment: CDR1 LGHDT and CDR2 YNNKEL (reference sequence). In DNA form, the CDR3 reads TGTGCCAGCAGCCCGAGGACAGGTTACGAGCAGTACTTC. Translation: CASSPRTGYEQYF.

The chain recombines TRBV19 with TRBJ2-1; the match to TRBD1 covers 10 bases. The CDR3 is made up of 17 amino acids. V was pared by 9 bases and J by 4 bases, with 15 bases of the junction left unmatched. CDR1 is LNHDA and CDR2 is SQIVND in the germline V gene (reference sequence). CDR3 bases: TGTGCCAGCTCCCCGGCCCTGGGACAGGGGTTTTACAATGAGCAGTTCTTC. It translates to CASSPALGQGFYNEQFF.

This chain links TRBV10-1 with TRBJ1-2; unclear D gene. Germline CDR1 is WNHNN and CDR2 is SYGVQD (reference sequence). This CDR3 contains 13 residues. Trimming took off 3 bases at V and 5 bases at J, with 10 bases between the two ends. DNA for the CDR3: TGCGCCAGCAGTGAATCGGGTTGGTATGGCTACACCTTC. Its protein product is CASSESGWYGYTF.

The chain carries TRBV11-3 and TRBJ1-6; D not resolved. The CDR3 is 16 amino acids. Trimming removed 5 bases at V and 7 bases at J, with 18 bases between. The germline gives CDR1 SGHNT, CDR2 YENEEA. CDR3 DNA: TGTGCCAGCAGCCCAAAAACCCGGACGGGAAATTCACCCCTCCACTTT. Its protein product is CASSPKTRTGNSPLHF. The full variable domain, completed using reference TRBV11-3 and TRBJ1-6, is EAGVVQSPRYKIIEKKQPVAFWCNPISGHNTLYWYLQNLGQGPELLIRYENEEAVDDSQLPKDRFSAERLKGVDSTLKIQPAELGDSAVYLCASSPKTRTGNSPLHFGNGTRLTVT.

The J gene is TRBJ2-5, the V gene TRBV11-3; 12 bases fit TRBD2. Losses at the gene ends were 3 bases for V and 5 bases for J; bases not matched to a gene: 10. From germline, CDR1 is SGHNT and CDR2 YENEEA. The CDR3 length is 17 residues. The CDR3 DNA follows: TGTGCCAGCAGCTTCATGGCTAGCGGGAGGGCGAGGGAGACCCAGTACTTC. Its protein product is CASSFMASGRARETQYF. The full variable domain, its missing parts supplied by reference TRBV11-3 and TRBJ2-5, is EAGVVQSPRYKIIEKKQPVAFWCNPISGHNTLYWYLQNLGQGPELLIRYENEEAVDDSQLPKDRFSAERLKGVDSTLKIQPAELGDSAVYLCASSFMASGRARETQYFGPGTRLLVL.

This rearrangement joins TRBV3-1 (or the pseudogene TRBV3-2) to TRBJ2-2; TRBD1 is a possible D gene (6 bases). The CDR3 contains 17 residues. V shed 6 bases and J shed 4 bases, with 21 bases lying between them. The V gene's germline CDR1 is LGHDT and CDR2 YNNKEL (reference sequence). The CDR3, as DNA: TGTGCCAGCAGGGATCGGGCTTCGGGACAACTCACCGGGGAGCTGTTTTTT. Protein sequence: CASRDRASGQLTGELFF.

The rearrangement uses TRBV27 and TRBJ2-1, with TRBD2 matching 12 bases. The J segment lost 8 bases and the V segment lost 7 bases, leaving 18 bases of the junction unmatched. From germline, CDR1 is MNHEY and CDR2 SMNVEV (reference sequence). The CDR3 has 18 residues. The CDR3 DNA sequence: TGTGCCAGCACCCCCCTTTCGACTAGCGGGGGACCTTTGGATGAGCAGTTCTTC. Translated: CASTPLSTSGGPLDEQFF.